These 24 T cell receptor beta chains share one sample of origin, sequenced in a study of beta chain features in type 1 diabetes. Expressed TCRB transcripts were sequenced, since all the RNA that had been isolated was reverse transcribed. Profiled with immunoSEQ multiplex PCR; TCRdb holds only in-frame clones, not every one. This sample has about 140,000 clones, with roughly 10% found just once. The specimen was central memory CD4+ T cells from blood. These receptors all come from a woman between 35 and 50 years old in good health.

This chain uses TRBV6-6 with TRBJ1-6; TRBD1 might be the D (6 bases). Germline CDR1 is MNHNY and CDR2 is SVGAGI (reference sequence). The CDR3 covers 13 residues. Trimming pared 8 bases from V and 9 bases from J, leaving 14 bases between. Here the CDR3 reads CASWGQGSSPLHF. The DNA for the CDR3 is TGTGCCAGCTGGGGGCAGGGGAGTTCACCCCTCCACTTT.

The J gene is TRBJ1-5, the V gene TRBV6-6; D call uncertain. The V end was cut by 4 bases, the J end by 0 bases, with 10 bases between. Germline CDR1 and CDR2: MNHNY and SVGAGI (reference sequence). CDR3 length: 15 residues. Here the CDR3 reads CASSSPGRSNQPQHF. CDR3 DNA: TGTGCCAGCAGTTCACCGGGTCGTAGCAATCAGCCCCAGCATTTT.

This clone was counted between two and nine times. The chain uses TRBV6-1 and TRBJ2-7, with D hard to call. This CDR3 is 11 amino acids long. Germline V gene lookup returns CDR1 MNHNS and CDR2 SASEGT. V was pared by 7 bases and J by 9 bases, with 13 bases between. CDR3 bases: TGTGCCAGCATCATAGAAGCTTGGCAGTACTTC. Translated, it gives CASIIEAWQYF.

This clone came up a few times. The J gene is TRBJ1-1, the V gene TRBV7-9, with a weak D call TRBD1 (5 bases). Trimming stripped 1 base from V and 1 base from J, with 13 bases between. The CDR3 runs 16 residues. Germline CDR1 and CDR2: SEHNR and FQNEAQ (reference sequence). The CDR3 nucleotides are TGTGCCAGCAGCTTAGTGGGCAGGGCCCCGAACACTGAAGCTTTCTTT. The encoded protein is CASSLVGRAPNTEAFF.

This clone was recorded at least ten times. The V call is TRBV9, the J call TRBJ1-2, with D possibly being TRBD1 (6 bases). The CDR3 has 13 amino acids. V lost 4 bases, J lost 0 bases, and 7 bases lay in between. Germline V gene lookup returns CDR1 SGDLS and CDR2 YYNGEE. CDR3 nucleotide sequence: TGTGCCAGCAGCCGGGACACTAACTATGGCTACACCTTC. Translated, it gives CASSRDTNYGYTF.

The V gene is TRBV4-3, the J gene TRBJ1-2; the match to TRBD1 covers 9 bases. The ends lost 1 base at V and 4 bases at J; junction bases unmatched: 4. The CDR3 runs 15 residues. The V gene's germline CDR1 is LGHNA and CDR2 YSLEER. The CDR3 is CASSQARDRVYGYTF. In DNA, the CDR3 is TGCGCCAGCAGCCAAGCCCGGGACAGGGTCTATGGCTACACCTTC.

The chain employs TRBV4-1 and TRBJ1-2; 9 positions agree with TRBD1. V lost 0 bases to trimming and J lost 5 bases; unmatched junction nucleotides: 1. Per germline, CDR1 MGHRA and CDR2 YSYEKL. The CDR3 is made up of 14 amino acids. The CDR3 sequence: CASSQDGTGYGYTF. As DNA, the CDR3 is TGCGCCAGCAGCCAAGATGGGACAGGGTATGGCTACACCTTC.

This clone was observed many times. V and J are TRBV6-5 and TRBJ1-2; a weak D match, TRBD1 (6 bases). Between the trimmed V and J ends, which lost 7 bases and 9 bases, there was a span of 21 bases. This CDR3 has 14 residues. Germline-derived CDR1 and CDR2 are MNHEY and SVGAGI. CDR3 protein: CASTSRPGQSRYTF. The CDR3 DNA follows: TGTGCCAGCACGTCCCGACCGGGACAATCTCGCTACACCTTC.

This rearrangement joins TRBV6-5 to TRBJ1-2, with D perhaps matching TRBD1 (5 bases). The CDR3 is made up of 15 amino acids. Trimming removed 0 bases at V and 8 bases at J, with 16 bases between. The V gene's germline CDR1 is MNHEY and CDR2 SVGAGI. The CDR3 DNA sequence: TGTGCCAGCAGTTACTCGTGGGGAGGGACGGGGGGCTACACCTTC. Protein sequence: CASSYSWGGTGGYTF.

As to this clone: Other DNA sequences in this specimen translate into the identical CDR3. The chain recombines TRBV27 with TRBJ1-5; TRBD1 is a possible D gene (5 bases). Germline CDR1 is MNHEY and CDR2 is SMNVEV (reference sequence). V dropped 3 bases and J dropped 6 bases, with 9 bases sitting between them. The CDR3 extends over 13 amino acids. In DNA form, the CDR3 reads TGTGCCAGCAGTTTGGCCGGGGGTCAGCCCCAGCATTTT. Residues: CASSLAGGQPQHF.

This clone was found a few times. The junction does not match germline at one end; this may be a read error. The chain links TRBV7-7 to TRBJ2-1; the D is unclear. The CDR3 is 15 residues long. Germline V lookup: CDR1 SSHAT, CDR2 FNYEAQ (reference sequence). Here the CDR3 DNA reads TGTGCTAGCAGCCCCTCCCCGTCGAGGTCGTCGGAGCAGTTCTTC. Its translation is CASSPSPSRSSEQFF.

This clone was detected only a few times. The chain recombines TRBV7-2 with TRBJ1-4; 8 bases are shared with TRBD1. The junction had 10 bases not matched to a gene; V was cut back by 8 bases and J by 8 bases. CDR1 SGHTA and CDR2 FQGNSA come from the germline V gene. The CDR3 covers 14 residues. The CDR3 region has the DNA TGTGCCAGCGGCATGGACAGGGATAACGAAAAACTGTTTTTT. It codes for CASGMDRDNEKLFF.

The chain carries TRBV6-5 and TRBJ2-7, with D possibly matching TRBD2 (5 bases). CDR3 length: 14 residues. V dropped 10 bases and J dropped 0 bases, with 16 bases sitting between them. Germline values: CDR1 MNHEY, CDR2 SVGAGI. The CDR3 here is CAMANGLDSYEQYF. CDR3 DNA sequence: TGTGCCATGGCTAACGGACTGGACTCCTACGAGCAGTACTTC.

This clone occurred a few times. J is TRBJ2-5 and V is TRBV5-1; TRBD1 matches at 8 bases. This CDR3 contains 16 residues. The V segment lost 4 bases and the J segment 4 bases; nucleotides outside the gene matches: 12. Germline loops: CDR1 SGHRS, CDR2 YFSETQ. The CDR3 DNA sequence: TGCGCCAGCAGCCTTCTCGGACAGGGAGTACGAGAGACCCAGTACTTC. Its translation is CASSLLGQGVRETQYF.

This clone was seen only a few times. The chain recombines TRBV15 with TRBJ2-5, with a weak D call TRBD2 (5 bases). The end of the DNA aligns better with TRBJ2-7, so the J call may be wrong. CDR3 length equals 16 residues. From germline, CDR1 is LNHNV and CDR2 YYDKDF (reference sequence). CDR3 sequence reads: CATSSSVGVSSYEQYF. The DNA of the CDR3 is TGTGCCACCAGCAGTTCAGTCGGGGTCAGCTCCTACGAGCAGTACTTC.

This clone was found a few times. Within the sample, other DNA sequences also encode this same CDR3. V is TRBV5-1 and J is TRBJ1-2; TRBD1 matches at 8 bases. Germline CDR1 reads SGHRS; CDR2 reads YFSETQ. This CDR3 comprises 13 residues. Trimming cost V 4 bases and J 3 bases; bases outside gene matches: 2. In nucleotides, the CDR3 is TGCGCCAGCAGCCTACAGGGGGACTATGGCTACACCTTC. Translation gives CASSLQGDYGYTF.

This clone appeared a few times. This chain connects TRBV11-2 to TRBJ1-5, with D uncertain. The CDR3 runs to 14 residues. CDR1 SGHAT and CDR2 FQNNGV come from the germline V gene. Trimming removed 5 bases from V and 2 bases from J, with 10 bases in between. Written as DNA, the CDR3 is TGTGCCAGCAGCCCTGGGAGGGGCAATCAGCCCCAGCATTTT. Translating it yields CASSPGRGNQPQHF.

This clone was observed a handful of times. CDR3 in amino acids: CASSFRVGGLVAEAFF. The CDR3 region has the DNA TGTGCCAGCAGCTTCAGGGTAGGCGGATTAGTCGCTGAAGCTTTCTTT. The rearrangement joins TRBV7-6 to TRBJ1-1, with D possibly matching TRBD1 (5 bases). The CDR3 length is 16 residues. Germline V gene sequence: CDR1 SGHVS, CDR2 FNYEAQ. V was shortened by 3 bases and J by 6 bases, with 20 bases between the two germline ends.

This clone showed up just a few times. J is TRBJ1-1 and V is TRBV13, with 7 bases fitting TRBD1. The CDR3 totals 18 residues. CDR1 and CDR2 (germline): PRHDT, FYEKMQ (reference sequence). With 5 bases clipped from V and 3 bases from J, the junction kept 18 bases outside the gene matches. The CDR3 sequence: CASSPPTARGQGDTEAFF. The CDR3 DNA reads TGTGCCAGCAGCCCCCCTACGGCTAGGGGGCAGGGGGACACTGAAGCTTTCTTT.

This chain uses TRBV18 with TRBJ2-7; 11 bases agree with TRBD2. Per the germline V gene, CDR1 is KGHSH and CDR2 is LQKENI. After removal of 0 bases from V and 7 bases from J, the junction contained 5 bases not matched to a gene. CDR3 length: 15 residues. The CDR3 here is CASSPPKGLAVEQYF. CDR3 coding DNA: TGTGCCAGCTCACCACCGAAGGGACTAGCGGTGGAGCAGTACTTC.

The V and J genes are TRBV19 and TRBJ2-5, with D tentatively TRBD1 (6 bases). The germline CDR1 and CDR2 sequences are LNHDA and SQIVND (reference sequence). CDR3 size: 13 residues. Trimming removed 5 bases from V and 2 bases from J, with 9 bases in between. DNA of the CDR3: TGTGCCAGTAGTGATAGGGGGCAAGAGACCCAGTACTTC. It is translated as CASSDRGQETQYF.

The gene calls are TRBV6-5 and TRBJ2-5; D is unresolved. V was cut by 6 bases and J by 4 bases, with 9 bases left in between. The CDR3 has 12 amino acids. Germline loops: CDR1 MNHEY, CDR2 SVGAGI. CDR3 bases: TGTGCCAGCAGCCCCTCCGGAGAGACCCAGTACTTC. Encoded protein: CASSPSGETQYF.

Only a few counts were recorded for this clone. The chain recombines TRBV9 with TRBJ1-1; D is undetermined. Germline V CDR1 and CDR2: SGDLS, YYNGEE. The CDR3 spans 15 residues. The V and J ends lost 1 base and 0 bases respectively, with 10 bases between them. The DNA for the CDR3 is TGTGCCAGCAGCGTATTGGGCAGAATGAACACTGAAGCTTTCTTT. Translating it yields CASSVLGRMNTEAFF.

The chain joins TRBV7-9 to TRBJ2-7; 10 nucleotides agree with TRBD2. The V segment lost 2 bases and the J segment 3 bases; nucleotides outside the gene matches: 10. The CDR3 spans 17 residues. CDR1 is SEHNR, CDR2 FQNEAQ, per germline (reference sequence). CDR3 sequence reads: CASSLSPSGGVDYEQYF. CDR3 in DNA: TGTGCCAGCAGCTTATCCCCTAGCGGGGGCGTTGACTACGAGCAGTACTTC.